Presented here are 30 T cell receptor beta chains from one specimen sequenced in a study of shared clonotypes between healthy human individuals. Assay used: immunoSEQ multiplex PCR; TCRdb lists only in-frame clones, some missing. The repertoire has 2 million to 2.5 million clones, about 94% of them found once; the top ten carry about 0.13%. Sequenced sample: naive CD4+ T cells sorted from blood. The subset denotes: CD45RA+ positively selected. All receptors come from a man younger than 35 in good health.

This clone showed up just once. CDR3 nucleotides: TGTGCCACCAGCAGAGATCTGCACGGACAGGGTCTTCAGTTCTTC. Translation gives CATSRDLHGQGLQFF. This chain uses TRBV15 with TRBJ2-1, with 8 nucleotides matching TRBD1. V was clipped by 0 bases and J by 13 bases; unmatched bases: 11. The CDR3 has 15 amino acids. Germline CDR1 reads LNHNV; CDR2 reads YYDKDF (reference sequence).

The chain uses TRBV7-8 and TRBJ1-1; TRBD1 agrees at 10 bases. The CDR3 runs to 16 residues. The V gene end was trimmed by 5 bases and the J gene end by 1 base; junction bases not matched to a gene: 7. CDR1 is SGHVS and CDR2 is FQNEAQ in the germline V gene. The CDR3 reads CASSRQGAKGNTEAFF. In DNA form, the CDR3 reads TGTGCCAGCAGCCGACAGGGGGCGAAAGGGAACACTGAAGCTTTCTTT. Based on the CDR3 plus reference TRBV7-8 and TRBJ1-1, the full variable domain is GAGVSQSPRYKVAKRGQDVALRCDPISGHVSLFWYQQALGQGPEFLTYFQNEAQLDKSGLPSDRFFAERPEGSVSTLKIQRTQQEDSAVYLCASSRQGAKGNTEAFFGQGTRLTVV.

The V gene is TRBV9, the J gene TRBJ1-5; D gene unclear. With 1 base removed from V and 1 base from J, the gap between germline ends came to 6 bases. The germline CDR1 and CDR2 sequences are SGDLS and YYNGEE. CDR3 size: 14 residues. The DNA for the CDR3 is TGTGCCAGCAGCGTACACCCGAGCAATCAGCCCCAGCATTTT. This translates into CASSVHPSNQPQHF.

The chain recombines TRBV10-1 with TRBJ2-1; the match to TRBD1 covers 7 bases. CDR1 and CDR2 (germline): WNHNN, SYGVQD (reference sequence). This CDR3 comprises 13 residues. V shed 6 bases and J 10 bases; nucleotides not matched to a gene: 9. DNA of the CDR3: TGCGCCAGCAGGTCATCACAGGGGCACGAGCAGTTCTTC. Protein: CASRSSQGHEQFF.

The J gene is TRBJ2-1, the V gene TRBV4-1, with a weak D call TRBD1 (5 bases). CDR1 and CDR2 (germline): MGHRA, YSYEKL. The CDR3 is 17 residues long. Trimming removed 0 bases at V and 1 base at J, with 13 bases between. CDR3: CASSQDSVAGSYNEQFF. CDR3 coding DNA: TGCGCCAGCAGCCAAGATTCCGTTGCAGGGTCCTACAATGAGCAGTTCTTC.

The chain recombines TRBV28 with TRBJ1-6; no reliable D call. The V and J ends lost 5 bases and 5 bases respectively, with 13 bases between them. CDR3 size: 15 residues. The germline CDR1 and CDR2 sequences are MDHEN and SYDVKM. Here the CDR3 reads CASSPLDSNNSPLHF. CDR3 DNA: TGTGCCAGCAGTCCTCTGGACTCTAATAATTCACCCCTCCACTTT.

The V call is TRBV30, the J call TRBJ1-6; D call uncertain. This CDR3 is 14 amino acids long. CDR1 and CDR2 from the germline V gene are GTSNPN and SVGIG (reference sequence). V lost 3 bases and J 4 bases, leaving 10 bases between the germline ends. The CDR3 nucleotides are TGTGCCTGGAGGGCGGTTCCTTATAATTCACCCCTCCACTTT. Its translation is CAWRAVPYNSPLHF.

This chain joins TRBV11-2 and TRBJ2-2; 10 nucleotides align to TRBD2. Germline CDR1 SGHAT, CDR2 FQNNGV. After removal of 1 base from V and 5 bases from J, the junction contained 7 bases not matched to a gene. This CDR3 spans 17 amino acids. DNA of the CDR3: TGTGCCAGCAGCTTAGGTGGACTAGCGGTCGGTACCGGGGAGCTGTTTTTT. Its translation: CASSLGGLAVGTGELFF.

The V call is TRBV7-2, the J call TRBJ1-1; D is unresolved. This CDR3 comprises 13 residues. The V end was cut by 3 bases, the J end by 2 bases, with 7 bases between. Germline V CDR1 and CDR2: SGHTA, FQGNSA. The CDR3: CASSFEKNTEAFF. The CDR3 nucleotides read TGTGCCAGCAGCTTTGAAAAAAACACTGAAGCTTTCTTT.

A word on this clone: This CDR3 is also generated by other DNA sequences in the sample. J is TRBJ1-3 and V is TRBV6-6; D gene unclear. V was shortened by 0 bases and J by 3 bases, with 3 bases between the two germline ends. The CDR3 has 13 amino acids. Germline V gene data show CDR1 as MNHNY and CDR2 as SVGAGI (reference sequence). The CDR3 is CASSYSSGNTIYF. In DNA form, the CDR3 reads TGTGCCAGCAGTTACTCGAGTGGAAACACCATATATTTT.

As to this clone: An end of the junction does not agree with germline; a read error may underlie this. Other DNA sequences in this sample translate to the same CDR3. The V gene is TRBV7-7, the J gene TRBJ2-5; 8 nucleotides agree with TRBD1. Germline CDR1 is SSHAT and CDR2 is FNYEAQ (reference sequence). The CDR3 spans 15 residues. The CDR3 here is CASSLDRGVQETQYF. The CDR3 DNA follows: TGTGCTAGCAGCCTAGACAGGGGCGTCCAAGAGACCCAGTACTTC. The full variable domain, with the rest looked up from reference TRBV7-7 and TRBJ2-5, is GAGVSQSPRYKVTKRGQDVTLRCDPISSHATLYWYQQALGQGPEFLTYFNYEAQPDKSGLPSDRFSAERPEGSISTLTIQRTEQRDSAMYRCASSLDRGVQETQYFGPGTRLLVL.

The rearrangement links TRBV4-1 to TRBJ2-1, with no clear D. The CDR3 runs 17 residues. Trimming cost V 2 bases and J 0 bases, with 14 bases left between them. The germline V gene has CDR1 MGHRA and CDR2 YSYEKL. CDR3: CASSQPRTRLSYNEQFF. CDR3 DNA sequence: TGCGCCAGCAGCCAACCCCGGACCCGACTCTCCTACAATGAGCAGTTCTTC.

V gene TRBV5-1 combines with J gene TRBJ2-1, with D unclear. This CDR3 region has 13 residues. Germline values: CDR1 SGHRS, CDR2 YFSETQ. Trimming stripped 3 bases from V and 7 bases from J, with 11 bases between. The CDR3 sequence is CASSSIVGNEQFF. In nucleotides, the CDR3 is TGCGCCAGCAGCTCGATAGTTGGGAATGAGCAGTTCTTC.

The gene calls are TRBV30 and TRBJ1-5; D gene uncertain. V was shortened by 1 base and J by 4 bases, with 5 bases between the two germline ends. Germline-derived CDR1 and CDR2 are GTSNPN and SVGIG (reference sequence). CDR3 length: 12 residues. Here the CDR3 reads CAWSDGNQPQHF. Here the CDR3 DNA reads TGTGCCTGGAGTGACGGGAATCAGCCCCAGCATTTT.

The rearrangement joins TRBV5-6 to TRBJ1-1; no clear D. The CDR3 covers 15 residues. Looked up from germline, CDR1 is SGHDT and CDR2 is YYEEEE. V was pared by 0 bases and J by 1 base, with 10 bases between. The CDR3 DNA reads TGTGCCAGCAGCTTGGATGTGAGCCCGAACACTGAAGCTTTCTTT. Translating gives CASSLDVSPNTEAFF.

To note about this clone: Within the sample, other DNA sequences also encode this same CDR3. The chain carries TRBV9 and TRBJ1-1, with D unresolved. Between the trimmed V and J ends, which lost 2 bases and 0 bases, there was a span of 5 bases. This CDR3 region has 13 residues. CDR1 is SGDLS, CDR2 YYNGEE, per germline. CDR3 coding DNA: TGTGCCAGCAGCGTGGCGGTGAACACTGAAGCTTTCTTT. Protein sequence: CASSVAVNTEAFF.

This chain connects TRBV5-6 to TRBJ1-1; weak D call: TRBD1 (6 bases). The germline V gene encodes CDR1 SGHDT and CDR2 YYEEEE. V was trimmed by 1 base and J by 6 bases, leaving 16 bases between them. The CDR3 runs 15 residues. The CDR3 DNA is TGTGCCAGCAGCTTGACAGGGTCCGTTAGCGCTGAAGCTTTCTTT. It specifies CASSLTGSVSAEAFF.

This chain joins TRBV18 and TRBJ1-5, with D unresolved. V lost 6 bases and J lost 0, with 12 bases in between. The CDR3 spans 15 residues. CDR1 KGHSH and CDR2 LQKENI come from the germline V gene. CDR3 in DNA: TGTGCCAGCTCTCGAAACGGGAATAGCAATCAGCCCCAGCATTTT. It codes for CASSRNGNSNQPQHF.

The V and J genes are TRBV5-6 and TRBJ2-7; D perhaps matches TRBD1 (5 bases). CDR1 is SGHDT, CDR2 YYEEEE, per germline. Trimming removed 0 bases from V and 7 bases from J, with 8 bases in between. This CDR3 contains 12 residues. DNA for the CDR3: TGTGCCAGCAGCTTGGAGCCAGGGGAGCAGTACTTC. It codes for CASSLEPGEQYF.

The chain couples TRBV11-2 to TRBJ1-3; D uncertain. Germline CDR1 is SGHAT and CDR2 is FQNNGV. This CDR3 spans 13 amino acids. The germline V and J ends were trimmed by 5 bases and 7 bases, with 12 bases remaining between them. CDR3 DNA sequence: TGTGCCAGCAGCGCCCAACAAGGGAACACCATATATTTT. Amino acid sequence: CASSAQQGNTIYF.

The chain joins TRBV11-3 to TRBJ2-1, with D perhaps TRBD1 or TRBD2 (5 bases each). This CDR3 has 17 amino acids. V lost 1 base to trimming and J lost 8 bases, with 21 bases between them. In germline, CDR1 is SGHNT, CDR2 YENEEA. CDR3 loop: CASSLAMGRRTADEQFF. The CDR3 coding sequence is TGTGCCAGCAGCTTAGCTATGGGACGGCGGACCGCGGATGAGCAGTTCTTC.

V gene TRBV6-6 combines with J gene TRBJ1-2; D unclear. Deletions cut 7 bases from V and 5 bases from J, with 14 bases between. The length of the CDR3 is 13 residues. The germline gives CDR1 MNHNY, CDR2 SVGAGI (reference sequence). In DNA, the CDR3 is TGTGCCAGCACCCCGCCTATAGGGTATGGCTACACCTTC. Encoded protein: CASTPPIGYGYTF.

As to this clone: Other DNA sequences in the sample encode the same CDR3. This chain links TRBV6-5 with TRBJ1-1; D unclear. CDR3 length equals 13 residues. Germline V gives CDR1 MNHEY, CDR2 SVGAGI. Trimming left V 3 bases short and J 0 bases short, with 5 bases between. In DNA form, the CDR3 reads TGTGCCAGCAGTTATCAGCTGAACACTGAAGCTTTCTTT. Its protein is CASSYQLNTEAFF.

The V call is TRBV15, the J call TRBJ2-2, with 7 bases identical to TRBD1. From germline, CDR1 is LNHNV and CDR2 YYDKDF (reference sequence). The CDR3 is 14 residues long. Trimming at V came to 8 bases and at J to 1 base, leaving 4 bases not matched to a gene. The CDR3, as DNA: TGTGCCACCTCTTCAGGGGGGAACACCGGGGAGCTGTTTTTT. Residues: CATSSGGNTGELFF.

The CDR3 region is CASSSWDRDGYTF. CDR3 DNA sequence: TGTGCCAGCAGTTCCTGGGACAGGGATGGCTACACCTTC. The chain uses TRBV27 and TRBJ1-2, with TRBD1 matching 9 bases. Germline values: CDR1 MNHEY, CDR2 SMNVEV (reference sequence). V was pared by 4 bases and J by 6 bases, with 3 bases of the junction left unmatched. CDR3 size: 13 residues.

This rearrangement joins TRBV6-6 to TRBJ1-6; 7 nucleotides align to TRBD1. This CDR3 is built from 13 residues. Germline V lookup: CDR1 MNHNY, CDR2 SVGAGI (reference sequence). The CDR3 loop is CAGTGTANSPLHF. The CDR3 DNA follows: TGTGCTGGAACCGGGACAGCTAATTCACCCCTCCACTTT.

The chain uses TRBV6-1 and TRBJ1-2; weak D call: TRBD1 (6 bases). This CDR3 has 12 amino acids. Germline V gene data show CDR1 as MNHNS and CDR2 as SASEGT. Trimming shortened V by 3 bases and J by 8 bases, and 10 bases separated the two germline ends. Written as DNA, the CDR3 is TGTGCCAGCAGTGATGGGGGGCGAGGCTACACCTTC. It translates to CASSDGGRGYTF.

Here the CDR3 reads CASSLLGTSGSETQYF. The DNA for the CDR3 is TGTGCCAGCTCACTACTCGGGACTAGCGGGTCAGAGACCCAGTACTTC. The V and J genes are TRBV18 and TRBJ2-5; 12 bases align to TRBD2. This CDR3 is built from 16 residues. Germline V gives CDR1 KGHSH, CDR2 LQKENI. The V gene end was trimmed by 4 bases and the J gene end by 4 bases; junction bases not matched to a gene: 7.

The rearrangement links TRBV13 to TRBJ1-2; D not resolved. Germline V CDR1 and CDR2: PRHDT, FYEKMQ (reference sequence). CDR3 length equals 11 residues. V shed 5 bases and J shed 2 bases, with 3 bases lying between them. The CDR3 loop reads CASSLNYGYTF. The CDR3 DNA sequence: TGTGCCAGCAGCCTGAACTATGGCTACACCTTC.

The chain combines TRBV20-1 with TRBJ1-2, with unresolved D. Germline CDR1 is DFQATT and CDR2 is SNEGSKA (reference sequence). The CDR3 covers 11 residues. V was pared by 6 bases and J by 7 bases, with 12 bases between. CDR3 nucleotide sequence: TGCAGTGCCCGGATGGGGTTTGGCTACACCTTC. Translated, it gives CSARMGFGYTF.